Following are 27 T cell receptor beta chains from one sample sequenced in a study of shared clonotypes between healthy human individuals. Measured with immunoSEQ multiplex PCR; TCRdb has only the in-frame clones, and not every one. The sample consists of 2 million to 2.5 million clones, approximately 96% of them appearing once. Input material: naive CD4+ T cells sorted from blood. The subset was: CD45RA+ positively selected. The source is a young man in good health.

This chain joins TRBV5-8 and TRBJ2-5, with 8 bases matching TRBD1. The CDR3 spans 17 residues. Trimming took 0 bases from V and 4 from J; bases not matched to a gene: 11. Germline-derived CDR1 and CDR2 are SGHTS and YDEGEE. The CDR3 region has the DNA TGTGCCAGCAGCTTGGACAGGGGGAATAACGTACGAGAGACCCAGTACTTC. Amino acids: CASSLDRGNNVRETQYF.

As regards this clone: Other DNA sequences in the same sample also yield this CDR3. J is TRBJ1-5 and V is TRBV9, with D uncertain. The CDR3 runs to 15 residues. CDR1 SGDLS and CDR2 YYNGEE come from the germline V gene. The V end was cut by 0 bases, the J end by 0 bases, with 7 bases between. The CDR3 spells CASSVGGDSNQPQHF. The DNA of the CDR3 is TGTGCCAGCAGCGTAGGGGGTGATAGCAATCAGCCCCAGCATTTT.

For this clone: An end of the junction differs from the germline gene, which may be a read error. V and J are TRBV29-1 and TRBJ1-2; D not certain. This CDR3 region has 11 residues. From germline, CDR1 is SQVTM and CDR2 ANQGSEA. In DNA form, the CDR3 reads TGCAGCGTTGAGGACCTAGATGGTTTCCCTTTC. Protein product: CSVEDLDGFPF.

This clone occurred once. The J gene is TRBJ1-3, the V gene TRBV6-1, with 10 nucleotides matching TRBD1. Germline V lookup: CDR1 MNHNS, CDR2 SASEGT. The V gene end was trimmed by 10 bases and the J gene end by 3 bases; junction bases not matched to a gene: 6. The CDR3 is 14 residues long. CDR3 nucleotides: TGTGCCACCAGACAGGGGGCGGGTGGAAACACCATATATTTT. Translating gives CATRQGAGGNTIYF.

The chain couples TRBV10-1 to TRBJ2-2; a possible D gene is TRBD1 (5 bases). This CDR3 spans 15 amino acids. The V gene lost 2 bases and the J gene lost 6 bases, with 13 bases spanning the gap. Per germline, CDR1 WNHNN and CDR2 SYGVQD (reference sequence). The CDR3 loop is CASSETNLGAGELFF. The DNA of the CDR3 is TGCGCCAGCAGTGAGACGAATTTAGGGGCCGGGGAGCTGTTTTTT.

In this sample, this clone turned up once. The chain is built from TRBV6-1 and TRBJ1-5; D is ambiguous. CDR1 is MNHNS, CDR2 SASEGT, per germline. Trimming removed 2 bases at V and 6 bases at J, with 17 bases between. This CDR3 is 16 amino acids long. DNA of the CDR3: TGTGCCAGCAGTGAATCGGAGGTACTCCGCGGTCAGCCCCAGCATTTT. Its protein product is CASSESEVLRGQPQHF.

This sequence joins TRBV6-5 and TRBJ1-2; tentative D call: TRBD1 (6 bases). This CDR3 has 14 amino acids. Germline CDR1 and CDR2: MNHEY and SVGAGI. Trimming pared 0 bases from V and 8 bases from J, leaving 13 bases between. The CDR3 region is CASSYSGKGVGYTF. The CDR3 region has the DNA TGTGCCAGCAGTTACTCGGGGAAGGGGGTCGGCTACACCTTC.

The CDR3 nucleotides are TGTGCCAGCAGTGCCCTCCAGGGTGTGAGTACCAATGAGCAGTTCTTC. This encodes CASSALQGVSTNEQFF. The chain couples TRBV6-1 to TRBJ2-1; TRBD1 might be the D (5 bases). The germline gives CDR1 MNHNS, CDR2 SASEGT. Trimming stripped 4 bases from V and 6 bases from J, with 19 bases between. This CDR3 is built from 16 residues.

This CDR3 is CASRQGQGFHIQYF. In nucleotides, the CDR3 is TGTGCCAGCAGGCAGGGACAGGGATTTCACATTCAGTACTTC. This chain uses TRBV7-2 with TRBJ2-4; 9 nucleotides agree with TRBD1. V trimming: 6 bases; J trimming: 8 bases; junction bases outside the gene matches: 8. The V gene's germline CDR1 is SGHTA and CDR2 FQGNSA. The CDR3 contains 14 residues.

The rearrangement links TRBV2 to TRBJ2-7; possibly TRBD1 or TRBD2 for D (5 bases each). This CDR3 comprises 15 residues. Germline V gene lookup returns CDR1 SNHLY and CDR2 FYNNEI. Between the trimmed V and J ends, which lost 6 bases and 0 bases, there was a span of 15 bases. In nucleotides, the CDR3 is TGTGCCAGCAGGGGGGTGGCGGTTAGCTCCTACGAGCAGTACTTC. Its protein product is CASRGVAVSSYEQYF. Variable domain in full (rest from reference TRBV2 and TRBJ2-7): EPEVTQTPSHQVTQMGQEVILRCVPISNHLYFYWYRQILGQKVEFLVSFYNNEISEKSEIFDDQFSVERPDGSNFTLKIRSTKLEDSAMYFCASRGVAVSSYEQYFGPGTRLTVT.

This chain uses TRBV20-1 with TRBJ1-1, with no clear D. V was shortened by 4 bases and J by 10 bases, with 10 bases between the two germline ends. Germline values: CDR1 DFQATT, CDR2 SNEGSKA (reference sequence). The length of the CDR3 is 10 residues. This chain's CDR3 is CSANEWGAFF. DNA of the CDR3: TGCAGTGCTAATGAGTGGGGAGCTTTCTTT.

The rearrangement links TRBV5-1 to TRBJ2-4; no reliable D call. Germline V gene data show CDR1 as SGHRS and CDR2 as YFSETQ. Trimming stripped 4 bases from V and 1 base from J, with 18 bases between. The CDR3 sequence is 17 residues long. The CDR3 region has the DNA TGCGCCAGCAGCCCGGACGGAGTTGGTCGTGCCAAAAACATTCAGTACTTC. Amino acid sequence: CASSPDGVGRAKNIQYF.

Details on this clone: The identical CDR3 is also encoded by other nucleotide sequences in the sample. The chain is built from TRBV6-1 and TRBJ1-3; 8 nucleotides agree with TRBD1. Germline V lookup: CDR1 MNHNS, CDR2 SASEGT. This CDR3 is built from 16 residues. V trimming: 4 bases; J trimming: 0 bases; junction bases outside the gene matches: 5. CDR3 protein: CASSGGQASSGNTIYF. Written as DNA, the CDR3 is TGTGCCAGCAGTGGGGGACAGGCCAGCTCTGGAAACACCATATATTTT.

The V gene is TRBV10-3, the J gene TRBJ1-3; D remains unclear. Germline V lookup: CDR1 ENHRY, CDR2 SYGVKD. The CDR3 has 16 residues. V lost 6 bases and J lost 0, with 15 bases in between. CDR3 sequence: CAIRSSDGNSGNTIYF. The CDR3, as DNA: TGTGCCATCAGGTCTTCGGACGGCAACTCTGGAAACACCATATATTTT.

The rearrangement joins TRBV9 to TRBJ1-4; 7 nucleotides match TRBD1. With 2 bases clipped from V and 7 bases from J, the junction kept 8 bases outside the gene matches. The CDR3 totals 15 residues. In germline, CDR1 is SGDLS, CDR2 YYNGEE. DNA of the CDR3: TGTGCCAGCAGCGTCGGCGACAGGGATAGTGAAAAACTGTTTTTT. As protein: CASSVGDRDSEKLFF.

This chain joins TRBV7-8 and TRBJ1-5, with D hard to call. Germline assignment: CDR1 SGHVS and CDR2 FQNEAQ. The V and J ends lost 2 bases and 3 bases respectively, with 11 bases between them. The CDR3 extends over 15 amino acids. The CDR3 spells CASSLNSASNQPQHF. In DNA form, the CDR3 reads TGTGCCAGCAGCTTAAACTCGGCCTCCAATCAGCCCCAGCATTTT.

With regard to this clone: The sample carries other DNA sequences with the same CDR3. The CDR3 loop reads CASSLAGTNTGELFF. In DNA form, the CDR3 reads TGCGCCAGCAGCTTGGCCGGGACAAACACCGGGGAGCTGTTTTTT. V and J are TRBV5-1 and TRBJ2-2; tentatively, D is TRBD1 (6 bases). Germline V gene sequence: CDR1 SGHRS, CDR2 YFSETQ. The V and J ends lost 0 bases and 2 bases respectively, with 8 bases between them. This CDR3 contains 15 residues.

The V gene is TRBV5-1, the J gene TRBJ1-6; TRBD1 aligns across 9 bases. The ends lost 0 bases at V and 9 bases at J; junction bases unmatched: 4. The CDR3 spans 15 residues. Germline V gene data show CDR1 as SGHRS and CDR2 as YFSETQ. CDR3 bases: TGCGCCAGCAGCTTGGGGACAGGGGTAGGTTCACCCCTCCACTTT. This gives the protein CASSLGTGVGSPLHF.

The genes are TRBV5-1 and TRBJ2-3; 9 positions match TRBD1. The germline V gene encodes CDR1 SGHRS and CDR2 YFSETQ. The CDR3 is made up of 16 amino acids. V lost 2 bases, J lost 0 bases, and 4 bases stayed unmatched. CDR3 sequence (DNA): TGCGCCAGCAGCTTACAGGGGGCAATGAGCACAGATACGCAGTATTTT. This encodes CASSLQGAMSTDTQYF.

The V call is TRBV12-5, the J call TRBJ1-3, with 8 bases that match TRBD1. The CDR3 spans 14 residues. Germline CDR1 is LGHNT and CDR2 is FRNRAP. V was pared by 3 bases and J by 3 bases, with 1 base of the junction left unmatched. CDR3 sequence: CASGLTGGGNTIYF. Written as DNA, the CDR3 is TGTGCTAGTGGTTTAACAGGGGGTGGAAACACCATATATTTT.

This chain uses TRBV7-2 with TRBJ2-7; D not resolved. The V end was cut by 3 bases, the J end by 2 bases, with 11 bases between. Germline loops: CDR1 SGHTA, CDR2 FQGNSA. CDR3 length: 14 amino acids. The CDR3 DNA reads TGTGCCAGCAGCTTTTCCGGGCCAACCTACGAGCAGTACTTC. It codes for CASSFSGPTYEQYF.

The sample holds one count of this clone. The genes are TRBV6-1 and TRBJ2-7, with D maybe TRBD2 (6 bases). CDR1 is MNHNS and CDR2 is SASEGT in the germline V gene. This CDR3 has 13 amino acids. V lost 11 bases to trimming and J lost 5 bases, with 19 bases between them. Written as DNA, the CDR3 is TGTGCCGGAGGGCGGCGGGAAGGGGACGAGCAGTACTTC. Its protein is CAGGRREGDEQYF.

The V gene is TRBV20-1, the J gene TRBJ1-1, with D perhaps matching TRBD1 (5 bases). The V end lost 4 bases, the J end lost 6 bases, and 9 bases lay between the germline ends. The CDR3 sequence is 11 residues long. The germline V gene has CDR1 DFQATT and CDR2 SNEGSKA (reference sequence). In nucleotides, the CDR3 is TGCAGTGCTACCGGGGGGGCTGAAGCTTTCTTT. It encodes CSATGGAEAFF.

The CDR3 sequence: CASSPTGGPFNEQFF. The CDR3 region has the DNA TGTGCCAGCAGCCCCACAGGGGGGCCTTTCAATGAGCAGTTCTTC. J is TRBJ2-1 and V is TRBV5-6, with 8 bases identical to TRBD1. Germline V gene data show CDR1 as SGHDT and CDR2 as YYEEEE. With V trimmed by 4 bases and J by 6 bases, 9 bases remained unmatched. The CDR3 has 15 amino acids.

This chain links TRBV6-5 with TRBJ2-2; a possible D gene is TRBD2 (5 bases). V was shortened by 11 bases and J by 7 bases, with 17 bases between the two germline ends. This CDR3 has 13 residues. The germline V gene has CDR1 MNHEY and CDR2 SVGAGI. This CDR3 is CAAGRGISGELFF. The CDR3 region has the DNA TGTGCCGCGGGCCGTGGTATTAGCGGGGAGCTGTTTTTT.

This clone was detected only once. The CDR3 DNA follows: TGCGCCAGCAGCTTGGGGTCGACAGGATTTTCCTACGAGCAGTACTTC. It is translated as CASSLGSTGFSYEQYF. This chain joins TRBV5-1 and TRBJ2-7; possibly TRBD1 for D (6 bases). CDR1 and CDR2 from the germline V gene are SGHRS and YFSETQ. The germline V and J ends were trimmed by 0 bases and 1 base, with 14 bases remaining between them. The CDR3 contains 16 residues.

The chain employs TRBV11-3 and TRBJ2-1; D may match TRBD1 or TRBD2 (5 bases each). Germline CDR1 and CDR2: SGHNT and YENEEA. Trimming pared 4 bases from V and 5 bases from J, leaving 21 bases between. This CDR3 spans 17 amino acids. The DNA of the CDR3 is TGTGCCAGCAGCTCCTTCGGGGCAGGGCACGCAGACAATGAGCAGTTCTTC. Amino acids: CASSSFGAGHADNEQFF.